One and the same sample provided the 28 T cell receptor beta chains below, sequenced in a study of T-cell reconstitution after alpha-beta-depleted transplantation in children. As it was prepared, the TCRbeta library received unique molecular identifiers. TCRdb reprocessed the PCR reads with MiXCR, giving one entry per CDR3 protein. The profile shows almost 600,000 distinct CDR3 sequences, 25% to 30% of them singletons. The source material was PBMCs, sampled before TCRalphabeta/CD19-depleted stem cell transplant. The receptors come from a boy younger than two with Wiskott-Aldrich syndrome, due to receive a stem cell transplant.

The chain employs TRBV7-9 and TRBJ2-3; possibly TRBD1 or TRBD2 for D (5 bases each). In germline, CDR1 is SEHNR, CDR2 FQNEAQ (reference sequence). V was trimmed by 0 bases and J by 4 bases, leaving 8 bases between them. CDR3 size: 14 residues. CDR3 in DNA: TGTGCCAGCAGCTTAGCGGGGGAGTCAGATACGCAGTATTTT. It encodes CASSLAGESDTQYF.

The chain joins TRBV20-1 to TRBJ1-4; D possibly corresponds to TRBD1 (6 bases). The CDR3 totals 14 residues. V lost 3 bases, J lost 8 bases, and 16 bases lay in between. The germline V gene encodes CDR1 DFQATT and CDR2 SNEGSKA (reference sequence). The chain's CDR3 is CSASHPQGKEKLFF. As DNA, the CDR3 is TGCAGTGCTAGCCACCCCCAGGGGAAGGAAAAACTGTTTTTT.

The chain recombines TRBV5-6 with TRBJ2-5; 10 bases fit TRBD1. The V and J ends lost 4 bases and 3 bases, in that order; junction bases with no gene match: 6. CDR3 length: 15 amino acids. Germline V CDR1 and CDR2: SGHDT, YYEEEE. CDR3 bases: TGTGCCAGCAGCCGTAGGGGACAGGGGAAAGAGACCCAGTACTTC. This translates into CASSRRGQGKETQYF.

The table lists this clonotype with a few counts. The chain combines TRBV20-1 with TRBJ2-4, with D possibly TRBD2 on 6 matching bases. Per the germline V gene, CDR1 is DFQATT and CDR2 is SNEGSKA (reference sequence). This CDR3 contains 11 residues. The V gene lost 3 bases and the J gene lost 8 bases, with 8 bases spanning the gap. In DNA, the CDR3 is TGCAGTGCTAGCGGGGGAGACATTCAGTACTTC. It encodes CSASGGDIQYF.

The gene calls are TRBV10-3 and TRBJ2-5; D uncertain. The CDR3 length is 12 residues. V gave up 3 bases and J gave up 0 bases, with 2 bases separating them. Germline loops: CDR1 ENHRY, CDR2 SYGVKD. CDR3 region: CAISDNQETQYF. DNA of the CDR3: TGTGCCATCAGTGATAACCAAGAGACCCAGTACTTC.

The J gene is TRBJ2-4, the V gene TRBV7-2; the D is unclear. CDR1 is SGHTA, CDR2 FQGNSA, per germline. This CDR3 region has 14 residues. The V end lost 1 base, the J end lost 2 bases, and 6 bases lay between the germline ends. CDR3 bases: TGTGCCAGCAGCTTAGGCCGGACCAAAAACATTCAGTACTTC. It specifies CASSLGRTKNIQYF.

The gene calls are TRBV30 and TRBJ2-2; the D is unclear. Germline assignment: CDR1 GTSNPN and CDR2 SVGIG (reference sequence). The CDR3 is made up of 12 amino acids. V was trimmed by 7 bases and J by 6 bases, leaving 12 bases between them. The CDR3 nucleotides are TGTGCCTTCCGACGGTCACCCGGGGAGCTGTTTTTT. Amino acid sequence: CAFRRSPGELFF.

This clonotype was observed once. The chain joins TRBV5-1 to TRBJ2-7, with a tentative D call TRBD2 (5 bases). The CDR3 runs 14 residues. With 1 base removed from V and 1 base from J, the gap between germline ends came to 9 bases. Germline CDR1 reads SGHRS; CDR2 reads YFSETQ. CDR3 in amino acids: CASSLLAKSYEQYF. In DNA, the CDR3 is TGCGCCAGCAGCTTGCTAGCAAAATCCTACGAGCAGTACTTC.

This rearrangement joins TRBV7-6 to TRBJ2-3, with D uncertain. The V end lost 4 bases, the J end lost 0 bases, and 11 bases lay between the germline ends. This CDR3 region has 15 residues. CDR1 and CDR2 (germline): SGHVS, FNYEAQ. In DNA, the CDR3 is TGTGCCAGCAGCTCAACGATATCTAGCACAGATACGCAGTATTTT. This sequence encodes CASSSTISSTDTQYF.

V gene TRBV20-1 combines with J gene TRBJ2-1; 12 nucleotides match TRBD2. The CDR3 extends over 15 amino acids. Unmatched junction bases numbered 7, after V lost 6 bases and J lost 4 bases. The germline V gene encodes CDR1 DFQATT and CDR2 SNEGSKA (reference sequence). The CDR3 here is CSAKGLAGIYNEQFF. Written as DNA, the CDR3 is TGCAGTGCAAAGGGACTAGCGGGTATTTACAATGAGCAGTTCTTC.

This clonotype was recorded at least ten times. The chain joins TRBV7-2 to TRBJ2-5; 9 bases map to TRBD1. Looked up from germline, CDR1 is SGHTA and CDR2 is FQGNSA. This CDR3 contains 14 residues. V lost 5 bases to trimming and J lost 3 bases; unmatched junction nucleotides: 4. CDR3 sequence reads: CASSPGTGKETQYF. The CDR3 DNA reads TGTGCCAGCAGCCCAGGGACAGGGAAAGAGACCCAGTACTTC.

Concerning this clonotype itself: Germline and junction disagree at one end, which may indicate a read error. The chain recombines TRBV10-3 with TRBJ2-1; TRBD2 matches 7 bases. The CDR3 loop spans 12 amino acids. CDR1 ENHRY and CDR2 SYGVKD come from the germline V gene. CDR3 coding DNA: TGTGCCATCAGTGAGGGGCTAGCGGTACTAATCTTC. Translated: CAISEGLAVLIF.

This sequence joins TRBV6-5 and TRBJ2-5; D is possibly TRBD2 (5 bases). Per germline, CDR1 MNHEY and CDR2 SVGAGI. V lost 0 bases and J lost 4, with 15 bases in between. The CDR3 has 16 residues. The CDR3 loop is CASSYSNADSGETQYF. The CDR3 coding sequence is TGTGCCAGCAGTTACTCGAACGCGGACTCAGGAGAGACCCAGTACTTC.

The chain joins TRBV28 to TRBJ1-4; D possibly corresponds to TRBD1 (5 bases). This CDR3 is built from 14 residues. Per the germline V gene, CDR1 is MDHEN and CDR2 is SYDVKM. Trimming left V 5 bases short and J 2 bases short, with 9 bases between. The CDR3 bases are TGTGCCAGCAGTGCGGGACCTACTAATGAAAAACTGTTTTTT. Translating it yields CASSAGPTNEKLFF.

This chain uses TRBV5-1 with TRBJ2-3; 7 bases line up with TRBD1. After removal of 4 bases from V and 3 bases from J, the junction contained 5 bases not matched to a gene. This CDR3 spans 14 amino acids. Germline CDR1 is SGHRS and CDR2 is YFSETQ. The CDR3 reads CASSVGGQTDTQYF. In nucleotides, the CDR3 is TGCGCCAGCAGCGTAGGGGGACAGACAGATACGCAGTATTTT.

The chain joins TRBV9 to TRBJ1-6; TRBD1 agrees at 7 bases. Losses at the gene ends were 0 bases for V and 7 bases for J; bases not matched to a gene: 7. CDR1 is SGDLS, CDR2 YYNGEE, per germline. The CDR3 length is 16 residues. The CDR3: CASSVAPGQTNSPLHF. The CDR3, as DNA: TGTGCCAGCAGCGTAGCTCCGGGACAGACGAATTCACCCCTCCACTTT.

The chain couples TRBV20-1 to TRBJ2-1, with unresolved D. CDR1 is DFQATT and CDR2 is SNEGSKA in the germline V gene (reference sequence). CDR3 length: 14 amino acids. V gave up 4 bases and J gave up 0 bases, with 10 bases separating them. The chain's CDR3 is CSAMFSSSYNEQFF. As DNA, the CDR3 is TGCAGTGCTATGTTTTCTAGCTCCTACAATGAGCAGTTCTTC.

The rearrangement joins TRBV27 to TRBJ1-2; 7 bases align to TRBD1. The V gene's germline CDR1 is MNHEY and CDR2 SMNVEV (reference sequence). The CDR3 is 14 amino acids. The junction had 8 bases not matched to a gene; V was cut back by 5 bases and J by 5 bases. The DNA of the CDR3 is TGTGCCAGCAGTAGGGACAGCGGGGGTTATGGCTACACCTTC. Amino acids: CASSRDSGGYGYTF.

The V call is TRBV30, the J call TRBJ2-1, with D possibly being TRBD2 (6 bases). Germline V lookup: CDR1 GTSNPN, CDR2 SVGIG (reference sequence). V lost 1 base and J 4 bases, leaving 11 bases between the germline ends. The CDR3 spans 14 residues. The CDR3 region has the DNA TGTGCCTGGAGTGAGGAGCGGGCGTACAATGAGCAGTTCTTC. Protein product: CAWSEERAYNEQFF.

The CDR3 sequence is CSAQRDRGNQPQHF. CDR3 nucleotide sequence: TGCAGTGCTCAGAGGGACAGGGGCAATCAGCCCCAGCATTTT. The rearrangement links TRBV20-1 to TRBJ1-5, with 9 bases lining up with TRBD1. The length of the CDR3 is 14 residues. The J segment lost 2 bases and the V segment lost 5 bases, leaving 4 bases of the junction unmatched. Germline assignment: CDR1 DFQATT and CDR2 SNEGSKA (reference sequence).

This clonotype was seen at least ten times. This chain joins TRBV12-3 or TRBV12-4 and TRBJ2-2; the D is unclear. Trimming cost V 6 bases and J 1 base, with 6 bases left between them. The CDR3 covers 13 residues. This CDR3 reads CASSLRNTGELFF. The CDR3 DNA reads as TGTGCCAGCAGCTTGCGGAACACCGGGGAGCTGTTTTTT.

In its sample, this clonotype was seen a few times. V is TRBV5-1 and J is TRBJ2-1, with TRBD2 matching 14 bases. Germline-derived CDR1 and CDR2 are SGHRS and YFSETQ. The J segment lost 3 bases and the V segment lost 4 bases, leaving 12 bases of the junction unmatched. There are 19 residues in the CDR3. CDR3 in DNA: TGCGCCAGCAGCGCAAGAGGACTAGCGGGAGGAAACTTCTACAATGAGCAGTTCTTC. Residues: CASSARGLAGGNFYNEQFF.

This clonotype was detected only a few times. The CDR3: CASSESSGFYNEQFF. CDR3 coding DNA: TGTGCCAGCAGTGAGTCTAGCGGGTTCTACAATGAGCAGTTCTTC. This rearrangement joins TRBV2 to TRBJ2-1; 8 bases are a match to TRBD2. V shed 3 bases, J shed 3 bases, and the junction held 4 bases outside the gene matches. CDR1 SNHLY and CDR2 FYNNEI come from the germline V gene. This CDR3 spans 15 amino acids.

The sample holds a few counts of this clonotype. The genes are TRBV18 and TRBJ2-6; D gene ambiguous. Germline lookup yields CDR1 KGHSH and CDR2 LQKENI. This CDR3 is built from 14 residues. V dropped 2 bases and J dropped 2 bases, with 4 bases sitting between them. The DNA of the CDR3 is TGTGCCAGCTCACCAGTCACTGGGGCCAACGTCCTGACTTTC. As protein: CASSPVTGANVLTF.

In this sample, this clonotype turned up a few times. The J gene is TRBJ1-1, the V gene TRBV7-2; TRBD1 matches at 9 bases. With 6 bases clipped from V and 1 base from J, the junction kept 0 bases outside the gene matches. Per germline, CDR1 SGHTA and CDR2 FQGNSA. The length of the CDR3 is 13 residues. DNA for the CDR3: TGTGCCAGCAGGGGACAGGGGAACACTGAAGCTTTCTTT. Its translation: CASRGQGNTEAFF.

The chain couples TRBV29-1 to TRBJ2-5; D gene unclear. Germline V lookup: CDR1 SQVTM, CDR2 ANQGSEA. V dropped 2 bases and J dropped 5 bases, with 9 bases sitting between them. The CDR3 totals 12 residues. The CDR3: CSVERDMETQYF. The CDR3 coding sequence is TGCAGCGTTGAAAGAGACATGGAGACCCAGTACTTC.

There are a few counts of this clonotype. The rearrangement uses TRBV20-1 and TRBJ2-1; a weak D match, TRBD2 (6 bases). Germline-derived CDR1 and CDR2 are DFQATT and SNEGSKA (reference sequence). CDR3 length: 13 residues. V was trimmed by 4 bases and J by 2 bases, leaving 9 bases between them. CDR3 DNA sequence: TGCAGTGCTACCCCTAGCGCCTACAATGAGCAGTTCTTC. Residues: CSATPSAYNEQFF.

The table lists this clonotype with a few counts. This chain connects TRBV20-1 to TRBJ2-3; D might be TRBD2 (6 bases). Between the trimmed V and J ends, which lost 4 bases and 2 bases, there was a span of 16 bases. Germline CDR1 is DFQATT and CDR2 is SNEGSKA (reference sequence). This CDR3 is 15 amino acids long. Written as DNA, the CDR3 is TGCAGTGCTACCCCGTGGCGGGGCCCCACAGATACGCAGTATTTT. Amino acids: CSATPWRGPTDTQYF.